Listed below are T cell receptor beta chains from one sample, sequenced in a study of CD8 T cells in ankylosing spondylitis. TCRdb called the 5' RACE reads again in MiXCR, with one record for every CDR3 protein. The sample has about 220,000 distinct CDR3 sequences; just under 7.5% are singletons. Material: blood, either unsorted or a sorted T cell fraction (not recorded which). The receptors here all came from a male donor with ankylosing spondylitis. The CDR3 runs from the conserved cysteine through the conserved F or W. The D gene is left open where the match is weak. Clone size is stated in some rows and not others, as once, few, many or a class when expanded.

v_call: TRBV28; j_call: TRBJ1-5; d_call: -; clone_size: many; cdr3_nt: TGTGCCACCACCCGGGTTTATAGCAATCAGCCCCAGCATTTT; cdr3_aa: CATTRVYSNQPQHF
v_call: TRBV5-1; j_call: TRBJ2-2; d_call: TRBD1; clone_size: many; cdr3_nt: TGCGCCAGCAGCATACCCGGGACAGAAAGGACCGGGGAGCTGTTTTTT; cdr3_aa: CASSIPGTERTGELFF
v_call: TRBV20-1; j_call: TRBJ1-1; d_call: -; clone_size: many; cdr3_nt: TGCAGTGCTAGAGATTTGGGTGGGTACGCTGAAGCTTTCTTT; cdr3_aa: CSARDLGGYAEAFF
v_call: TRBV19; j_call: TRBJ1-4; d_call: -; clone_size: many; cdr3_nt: TGTGCCAGTCGGAGCGGAAAACTGTTTTTT; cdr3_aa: CASRSGKLFF
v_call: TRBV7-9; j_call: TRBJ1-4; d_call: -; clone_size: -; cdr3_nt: TGTGCCAGCAGCCAGACAGCGTTTCAACTGTTTTTT; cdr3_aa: CASSQTAFQLFF
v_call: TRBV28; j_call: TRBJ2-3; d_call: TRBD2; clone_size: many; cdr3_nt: TGTGCCAGTACTCGGGAGGGCACAGATACGCAGTATTTT; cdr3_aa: CASTREGTDTQYF
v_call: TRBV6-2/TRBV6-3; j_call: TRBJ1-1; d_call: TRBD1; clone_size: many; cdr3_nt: TGTGCCAGCAGTTTCCCGGGACAGACTACTGAAGCTTTCTTT; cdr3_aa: CASSFPGQTTEAFF
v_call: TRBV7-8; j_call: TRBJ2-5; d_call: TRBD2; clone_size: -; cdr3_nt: TGTGCCAGCAGCTTAAATGTCGGCGGGAGAATAGAGACCCAGTACTTC; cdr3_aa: CASSLNVGGRIETQYF
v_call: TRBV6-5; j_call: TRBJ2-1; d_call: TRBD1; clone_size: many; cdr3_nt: TGTGCCAGCAGTTACCAGGGGGCCGCCTCCTACAATGAGCAGTTCTTC; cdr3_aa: CASSYQGAASYNEQFF
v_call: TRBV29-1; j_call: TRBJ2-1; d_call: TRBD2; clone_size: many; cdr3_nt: TGCAGCCCTACCGGGACTAGCGATTACAATGAGCAGTTCTTC; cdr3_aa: CSPTGTSDYNEQFF